Shown below are 17 T cell receptor beta chains from a single sample sequenced in a study of T cell changes during pregnancy in multiple sclerosis. Data came from immunoSEQ multiplex PCR; TCRdb stores just in-frame clones and leaves some out. The table records roughly 63,000 clones, 90% of them present only once. The sequenced sample was peripheral blood, obtained in the second trimester of pregnancy. These receptors came from a female donor in good health, enrolled as a control in a pregnancy study.

The genes are TRBV27 and TRBJ2-1, with 9 bases lining up with TRBD2. In germline, CDR1 is MNHEY, CDR2 SMNVEV (reference sequence). This CDR3 is 15 amino acids long. V trimming: 0 bases; J trimming: 6 bases; junction bases outside the gene matches: 3. CDR3 in DNA: TGTGCCAGCAGTTTATCTTCTAGCGGGATCAATGAGCAGTTCTTC. It encodes CASSLSSSGINEQFF.

The chain has TRBV5-6 and TRBJ2-1, with 7 nucleotides matching TRBD2. Germline V lookup: CDR1 SGHDT, CDR2 YYEEEE. The CDR3 totals 16 residues. With V trimmed by 6 bases and J by 2 bases, 11 bases remained unmatched. The CDR3 DNA reads TGTGCCAGCATGGGGGGGGTGAGGGGCCCCTACAATGAGCAGTTCTTC. Translation gives CASMGGVRGPYNEQFF.

The rearrangement joins TRBV7-9 to TRBJ1-2; D perhaps matches TRBD1 (5 bases). Germline V gene sequence: CDR1 SEHNR, CDR2 FQNEAQ (reference sequence). Trimming cost V 0 bases and J 3 bases, with 5 bases left between them. The CDR3 is 13 residues long. The CDR3 DNA reads as TGTGCCAGCAGCTTAGCAGGGGACTATGGCTACACCTTC. Translating it yields CASSLAGDYGYTF.

This rearrangement joins TRBV5-1 to TRBJ2-3; possibly TRBD1 for D (5 bases). Trimming removed 0 bases from V and 3 bases from J, with 11 bases in between. CDR3 length: 15 residues. CDR1 and CDR2 from the germline V gene are SGHRS and YFSETQ. The CDR3 here is CASSLEGVRTDTQYF. CDR3 nucleotide sequence: TGCGCCAGCAGCTTGGAAGGGGTTCGTACAGATACGCAGTATTTT.

The chain combines TRBV19 with TRBJ2-5, with 10 bases identical to TRBD1. V trimming: 7 bases; J trimming: 7 bases; junction bases outside the gene matches: 3. The V gene's germline CDR1 is LNHDA and CDR2 SQIVND (reference sequence). The length of the CDR3 is 12 residues. The CDR3 nucleotides are TGTGCCAGTAAGGACAGGGGGATGACCCAGTACTTC. This codes for CASKDRGMTQYF.

The chain has TRBV10-3 and TRBJ1-6, with 10 bases aligning to TRBD1. This CDR3 has 16 amino acids. Per the germline V gene, CDR1 is ENHRY and CDR2 is SYGVKD. The V gene end was trimmed by 8 bases and the J gene end by 10 bases; junction bases not matched to a gene: 14. Here the CDR3 reads CAIGSPGTGAMSPLHF. In DNA, the CDR3 is TGTGCCATCGGCTCCCCCGGGACAGGGGCGATGTCACCCCTCCACTTT.

The V call is TRBV5-6, the J call TRBJ2-5; no reliable D call. V gave up 0 bases and J gave up 2 bases, with 8 bases separating them. The germline gives CDR1 SGHDT, CDR2 YYEEEE. The CDR3 has 14 residues. The CDR3 region is CASSLASGQETQYF. The CDR3 DNA follows: TGTGCCAGCAGCTTGGCGTCAGGACAAGAGACCCAGTACTTC.

V is TRBV27 and J is TRBJ2-7; 9 bases fit TRBD1. The V and J ends lost 2 bases and 4 bases, in that order; junction bases with no gene match: 3. There are 14 residues in the CDR3. Germline-derived CDR1 and CDR2 are MNHEY and SMNVEV (reference sequence). The CDR3 region is CASSLGTGPYEQYF. In DNA, the CDR3 is TGTGCCAGCAGTTTAGGGACAGGGCCTTACGAGCAGTACTTC.

The chain joins TRBV19 to TRBJ2-2, with TRBD1 matching over 7 bases. Trimming took 3 bases from V and 7 from J; bases not matched to a gene: 8. The CDR3 is 15 amino acids. The germline V gene encodes CDR1 LNHDA and CDR2 SQIVND (reference sequence). Here the CDR3 DNA reads TGTGCCAGTAGTATCCTTCAGGGGGACGTCGGGGAGCTGTTTTTT. It is translated as CASSILQGDVGELFF.

This chain links TRBV19 with TRBJ2-1; 9 bases are shared with TRBD2. This CDR3 has 17 amino acids. Germline values: CDR1 LNHDA, CDR2 SQIVND (reference sequence). After removal of 2 bases from V and 5 bases from J, the junction contained 10 bases not matched to a gene. The CDR3 here is CASSIPPGTSRHNEQFF. The CDR3 DNA is TGTGCCAGTAGTATACCGCCGGGGACTAGCCGACACAATGAGCAGTTCTTC.

The V call is TRBV29-1, the J call TRBJ2-3; 12 nucleotides agree with TRBD2. Germline values: CDR1 SQVTM, CDR2 ANQGSEA. This CDR3 region has 14 residues. The V gene end was trimmed by 2 bases and the J gene end by 6 bases; junction bases not matched to a gene: 3. Written as DNA, the CDR3 is TGCAGCGTTGAACTAGCGGGAGGGGTGGATACGCAGTATTTT. It codes for CSVELAGGVDTQYF.

V usage is TRBV19 and J usage is TRBJ1-1; D unresolved. Trimming took off 5 bases at V and 1 base at J, with 26 bases between the two ends. The CDR3 length is 19 residues. In germline, CDR1 is LNHDA, CDR2 SQIVND (reference sequence). The CDR3 sequence: CASSSSLRQHLGGNTEAFF. DNA of the CDR3: TGTGCCAGTAGTTCATCCCTGAGGCAGCACCTAGGTGGGAACACTGAAGCTTTCTTT.

This clone was seen only once. The gene calls are TRBV28 and TRBJ2-6, with D possibly being TRBD1 (6 bases). The germline V gene has CDR1 MDHEN and CDR2 SYDVKM. Trimming took off 2 bases at V and 4 bases at J, with 15 bases between the two ends. This CDR3 is built from 17 residues. Written as DNA, the CDR3 is TGTGCCAGCAGTTTAGGTATACAGGGAAAGGGGGCCAACGTCCTGACTTTC. This translates into CASSLGIQGKGANVLTF.

To note about this clone: This same CDR3 is encoded by further DNA sequences in the sample. The chain uses TRBV5-4 and TRBJ1-2, with D possibly being TRBD1 (5 bases). Trimming took 4 bases from V and 8 from J, leaving 15 bases between them. The CDR3 totals 13 residues. Germline-derived CDR1 and CDR2 are SGHNT and YYREEE (reference sequence). Here the CDR3 reads CASSLRGGGGYTF. The CDR3 nucleotides read TGTGCCAGCAGCCTCCGCGGGGGAGGGGGCTACACCTTC. Full variable domain (remainder filled in from reference TRBV5-4 and TRBJ1-2): ETGVTQSPTHLIKTRGQQVTLRCSSQSGHNTVSWYQQALGQGPQFIFQYYREEENGRGNFPPRFSGLQFPNYSSELNVNALELDDSALYLCASSLRGGGGYTFGSGTRLTVV.

This clone was detected once. The rearrangement uses TRBV7-8 and TRBJ1-1, with 12 nucleotides matching TRBD1. This CDR3 is 18 amino acids long. Germline V gene lookup returns CDR1 SGHVS and CDR2 FQNEAQ. V shed 4 bases, J shed 1 base, and the junction held 10 bases outside the gene matches. The CDR3 loop is CASSWGPGQGASNTEAFF. In DNA form, the CDR3 reads TGTGCCAGCAGCTGGGGGCCGGGACAGGGGGCGTCGAACACTGAAGCTTTCTTT.

V gene TRBV19 combines with J gene TRBJ1-6, with 10 nucleotides matching TRBD1. Trimming took 1 base from V and 8 from J; bases not matched to a gene: 5. The length of the CDR3 is 16 residues. CDR1 is LNHDA, CDR2 SQIVND, per germline (reference sequence). CDR3 in DNA: TGTGCCAGTAGTATAGGCCCGGGACAGGGGTATTCACCCCTCCACTTT. Amino acid sequence: CASSIGPGQGYSPLHF.

The V gene is TRBV9, the J gene TRBJ2-7; TRBD2 matches 9 bases. The V segment lost 0 bases and the J segment 0 bases; nucleotides outside the gene matches: 10. CDR1 is SGDLS, CDR2 YYNGEE, per germline. The CDR3 is 18 amino acids. For the CDR3, the DNA is TGTGCCAGCAGCGTAGGTCGAGCGGGGGGACTCCCCTCCTACGAGCAGTACTTC. Encoded protein: CASSVGRAGGLPSYEQYF. Filled out from reference TRBV9 and TRBJ2-7, the complete variable domain reads DSGVTQTPKHLITATGQRVTLRCSPRSGDLSVYWYQQSLDQGLQFLIQYYNGEERAKGNILERFSAQQFPDLHSELNLSSLELGDSALYFCASSVGRAGGLPSYEQYFGPGTRLTVT.